Each of the 28 T cell receptor beta chains below was sequenced from the same sample in a study of blood T cell repertoires in COVID-19. TCRdb's table, derived via immunoSEQ multiplex PCR, lists solely in-frame clones and lacks some. This table holds 95,000 to 120,000 clones, 70% to 90% found once. The sample taken for sequencing was peripheral blood. The receptors here all came from a man aged 40-49 years with acute or convalescent COVID-19.

This clone was counted between two and nine times. One junction end does not reproduce the germline sequence, and a read error may be involved. The chain's CDR3 is CASSSRRDSWWRF. CDR3 nucleotide sequence: TGTGCCAGCAGTTCCCGTCGGGACTCCTGGTGGCGGTTC. The chain joins TRBV6-5 to TRBJ2-7; TRBD2 might be the D (6 bases). CDR3 length: 13 residues. Germline V gives CDR1 MNHEY, CDR2 SVGAGI.

V and J are TRBV7-9 and TRBJ2-7; TRBD1 might be the D (6 bases). The V gene's germline CDR1 is SEHNR and CDR2 FQNEAQ (reference sequence). V gave up 5 bases and J gave up 2 bases, with 16 bases separating them. CDR3 size: 15 residues. The CDR3 DNA reads TGTGCCAGCAGCCTTACAGGGATGGGGACCTACGAGCAGTACTTC. Protein sequence: CASSLTGMGTYEQYF.

The rearrangement links TRBV5-4 to TRBJ2-5; D perhaps matches TRBD1 (5 bases). CDR3 size: 14 residues. Germline assignment: CDR1 SGHNT and CDR2 YYREEE (reference sequence). V gave up 0 bases and J gave up 1 base, with 7 bases separating them. Written as DNA, the CDR3 is TGTGCCAGCAGCTTGGGGGGCACCCAAGAGACCCAGTACTTC. Its translation is CASSLGGTQETQYF.

This clone occurred a few times. This chain connects TRBV19 to TRBJ2-7, with 8 bases matching TRBD2. V shed 5 bases, J shed 5 bases, and the junction held 8 bases outside the gene matches. Germline V gene sequence: CDR1 LNHDA, CDR2 SQIVND (reference sequence). This CDR3 has 14 residues. CDR3 nucleotide sequence: TGTGCCAGTAGTCCTTACGGGGGGGCCAACGAGCAGTACTTC. Its protein is CASSPYGGANEQYF.

This clone came up once. This rearrangement joins TRBV7-3 to TRBJ2-3, with 8 bases that match TRBD2. Per germline, CDR1 SGHTA and CDR2 FQGTGA. This CDR3 has 14 amino acids. The V segment lost 5 bases and the J segment 2 bases; nucleotides outside the gene matches: 3. The CDR3 region is CASSLSGATDTQYF. In nucleotides, the CDR3 is TGTGCCAGCAGCCTTAGCGGGGCCACAGATACGCAGTATTTT.

This rearrangement joins TRBV24-1 to TRBJ2-3; 9 nucleotides match TRBD2. CDR3 length equals 16 residues. CDR1 is KGHDR and CDR2 is SFDVKD in the germline V gene. With 3 bases clipped from V and 3 bases from J, the junction kept 6 bases outside the gene matches. The CDR3: CATSDPPSGGTDTQYF. The CDR3 DNA reads TGTGCCACCAGTGATCCCCCGAGCGGGGGGACAGATACGCAGTATTTT.

The chain carries TRBV4-1 and TRBJ2-3, with D perhaps TRBD2 (5 bases). This CDR3 is built from 18 residues. Germline values: CDR1 MGHRA, CDR2 YSYEKL. The V and J ends lost 1 base and 5 bases respectively, with 22 bases between them. The CDR3 loop reads CASSQVARRLPAGDTQYF. In nucleotides, the CDR3 is TGCGCCAGCAGCCAAGTCGCCCGAAGACTACCCGCGGGAGATACGCAGTATTTT.

The CDR3 is CASSMGGYEQYF. The CDR3 nucleotides are TGTGCCAGTAGTATGGGGGGCTACGAGCAGTACTTC. The chain recombines TRBV19 with TRBJ2-7; D perhaps matches TRBD2 (6 bases). Per germline, CDR1 LNHDA and CDR2 SQIVND (reference sequence). Deletions cut 3 bases from V and 3 bases from J, with 6 bases between. This CDR3 has 12 residues.

This clone was counted only a few times. The V gene is TRBV20-1, the J gene TRBJ1-1; possibly TRBD1 for D (5 bases). The CDR3 totals 13 residues. V lost 3 bases and J 4 bases, leaving 12 bases between the germline ends. Germline V lookup: CDR1 DFQATT, CDR2 SNEGSKA (reference sequence). Written as DNA, the CDR3 is TGCAGTGCTAGTCACCAGGGTGGCACTGAAGCTTTCTTT. Residues: CSASHQGGTEAFF.

V usage is TRBV12-3 or TRBV12-4 and J usage is TRBJ1-5, with 7 positions matching TRBD1. The CDR3 length is 13 residues. The V and J ends lost 6 bases and 5 bases, in that order; junction bases with no gene match: 4. The CDR3 reads CASSPDRDQPQHF. The CDR3 coding sequence is TGTGCCAGCAGCCCTGACAGGGATCAGCCCCAGCATTTT.

This clone has a handful of counts. The chain has TRBV7-2 and TRBJ1-3; no firm D call. There are 16 residues in the CDR3. Germline V gene data show CDR1 as SGHTA and CDR2 as FQGNSA. V was pared by 1 base and J by 0 bases, with 10 bases between. CDR3 bases: TGTGCCAGCAGCTTAGAGGCGAGCGACTCTGGAAACACCATATATTTT. This sequence encodes CASSLEASDSGNTIYF.

This clone has just a few counts. V usage is TRBV5-6 and J usage is TRBJ1-6; no reliable D call. The V end lost 3 bases, the J end lost 4 bases, and 11 bases lay between the germline ends. The CDR3 spans 15 residues. Germline V CDR1 and CDR2: SGHDT, YYEEEE. The DNA of the CDR3 is TGTGCCAGCAGCTCACTAAAACTTTATAATTCACCCCTCCACTTT. This translates into CASSSLKLYNSPLHF. The variable domain in full, completed from reference TRBV5-6 and TRBJ1-6, reads DAGVTQSPTHLIKTRGQQVTLRCSPKSGHDTVSWYQQALGQGPQFIFQYYEEEERQRGNFPDRFSGHQFPNYSSELNVNALLLGDSALYLCASSSLKLYNSPLHFGNGTRLTVT.

V usage is TRBV10-3 and J usage is TRBJ2-3; TRBD2 aligns across 9 bases. V lost 4 bases and J lost 4; bases outside the gene matches: 6. The CDR3 length is 15 residues. Germline CDR1 ENHRY, CDR2 SYGVKD. CDR3 nucleotide sequence: TGTGCCATCAGTGTCGGCGGGGGGGCCCCAGATACGCAGTATTTT. Encoded protein: CAISVGGGAPDTQYF.

V gene TRBV6-5 combines with J gene TRBJ2-7; 9 bases are shared with TRBD2. Germline values: CDR1 MNHEY, CDR2 SVGAGI. CDR3 length: 16 residues. Trimming at V came to 0 bases and at J to 7 bases, leaving 10 bases not matched to a gene. The CDR3 coding sequence is TGTGCCAGCAGTTACTCGACGGCGGGGGGGCCGTGTGAGCAGTACTTC. This gives the protein CASSYSTAGGPCEQYF.

V gene TRBV5-1 combines with J gene TRBJ1-3; 7 bases map to TRBD1. The CDR3 totals 15 residues. J lost 4 bases, V lost 4 bases, and 8 bases had no gene match. Germline CDR1 SGHRS, CDR2 YFSETQ. The CDR3 bases are TGCGCCAGCAGCGAGCGAGGGGGCTCCGGAAACACCATATATTTT. Its translation is CASSERGGSGNTIYF.

The chain links TRBV25-1 to TRBJ2-3; 7 nucleotides agree with TRBD1. The CDR3 spans 11 residues. Per germline, CDR1 MGHDK and CDR2 SYGVNS. V shed 4 bases and J 11 bases; nucleotides not matched to a gene: 3. The CDR3 DNA reads as TGTGCCAGCAGTGTAGGGGGCGGGCAGTATTTT. It codes for CASSVGGGQYF.

V is TRBV6-6 and J is TRBJ2-2; D is possibly TRBD1 (6 bases). The germline V and J ends were trimmed by 7 bases and 1 base, with 16 bases remaining between them. The CDR3 sequence is 16 residues long. The germline gives CDR1 MNHNY, CDR2 SVGAGI (reference sequence). The CDR3 DNA is TGTGCCAGCACTAAGGGTAGGGGACAGAACACCGGGGAGCTGTTTTTT. Translated: CASTKGRGQNTGELFF.

The chain is built from TRBV6-5 and TRBJ1-2; possibly TRBD1 for D (6 bases). CDR1 MNHEY and CDR2 SVGAGI come from the germline V gene. The V gene lost 0 bases and the J gene lost 7 bases, with 12 bases spanning the gap. The CDR3 totals 14 residues. The CDR3, as DNA: TGTGCCAGCAGTTACTCTCAGGGGATGGGTGGCTACACCTTC. Amino acids: CASSYSQGMGGYTF.

This clone was seen once. V and J are TRBV3-1 (or the pseudogene TRBV3-2) and TRBJ2-3, with D perhaps matching TRBD2 (6 bases). Deletions cut 1 base from V and 4 bases from J, with 12 bases between. From germline, CDR1 is LGHDT and CDR2 YNNKEL (reference sequence). The CDR3 length is 15 residues. Here the CDR3 reads CASSQAQRAPDTQYF. In nucleotides, the CDR3 is TGTGCCAGCAGCCAAGCCCAGCGGGCGCCAGATACGCAGTATTTT.

This clone came up once. V and J are TRBV24-1 and TRBJ2-3; 10 nucleotides align to TRBD2. The CDR3 consists of 16 residues. Germline lookup yields CDR1 KGHDR and CDR2 SFDVKD. Trimming at V came to 4 bases and at J to 4 bases, leaving 7 bases not matched to a gene. CDR3 DNA: TGTGCCACCAGTGACGCTGGACTAGCGGTCCCAGATACGCAGTATTTT. Protein sequence: CATSDAGLAVPDTQYF.

This rearrangement joins TRBV6-5 to TRBJ2-7; perhaps TRBD1 as D (5 bases). V was clipped by 6 bases and J by 5 bases, with 11 bases between them. The CDR3 is 12 residues long. CDR1 is MNHEY, CDR2 SVGAGI, per germline. CDR3 DNA sequence: TGTGCCAGCAGCGACAGTTTCAACGAGCAGTACTTC. It is translated as CASSDSFNEQYF.

The chain combines TRBV9 with TRBJ2-1, with 7 nucleotides matching TRBD2. The CDR3 covers 15 residues. V trimming: 2 bases; J trimming: 1 base; junction bases outside the gene matches: 3. Germline CDR1 is SGDLS and CDR2 is YYNGEE. CDR3: CASSVLGGSYNEQFF. CDR3 DNA: TGTGCCAGCAGCGTTTTGGGGGGGTCCTACAATGAGCAGTTCTTC.

V gene TRBV7-9 combines with J gene TRBJ2-5, with D unresolved. Trimming cost V 5 bases and J 0 bases, with 10 bases left between them. CDR3 length equals 14 residues. The germline V gene has CDR1 SEHNR and CDR2 FQNEAQ (reference sequence). This CDR3 is CASSPTVYQETQYF. DNA of the CDR3: TGTGCCAGCAGCCCTACGGTCTACCAAGAGACCCAGTACTTC.

This chain links TRBV19 with TRBJ1-1, with D perhaps TRBD1 (6 bases). The germline CDR1 and CDR2 sequences are LNHDA and SQIVND (reference sequence). V was pared by 8 bases and J by 3 bases, with 13 bases between. This CDR3 is built from 13 residues. The CDR3 is CASYGTTHTEAFF. CDR3 sequence (DNA): TGTGCCAGTTACGGGACAACTCACACTGAAGCTTTCTTT.

V usage is TRBV5-6 and J usage is TRBJ1-2, with unresolved D. The V gene's germline CDR1 is SGHDT and CDR2 YYEEEE. The CDR3 consists of 12 residues. Trimming stripped 1 base from V and 6 bases from J, with 7 bases between. CDR3 coding DNA: TGTGCCAGCAGCTTGTCCCCCGATGGCTACACCTTC. Its translation is CASSLSPDGYTF.

The rearrangement links TRBV19 to TRBJ2-1; 7 nucleotides agree with TRBD1. The ends lost 4 bases at V and 2 bases at J; junction bases unmatched: 5. The CDR3 has 15 residues. The V gene's germline CDR1 is LNHDA and CDR2 SQIVND (reference sequence). The CDR3 sequence is CASSTRQGAYNEQFF. CDR3 bases: TGTGCCAGTAGTACCCGACAGGGAGCCTACAATGAGCAGTTCTTC. Supplemented by reference TRBV19 and TRBJ2-1, the full variable domain reads DGGITQSPKYLFRKEGQNVTLSCEQNLNHDAMYWYRQDPGQGLRLIYYSQIVNDFQKGDIAEGYSVSREKKESFPLTVTSAQKNPTAFYLCASSTRQGAYNEQFFGPGTRLTVL.

The chain couples TRBV12-5 to TRBJ1-6; 9 positions agree with TRBD1. V lost 2 bases and J lost 10; bases outside the gene matches: 9. CDR3 size: 16 residues. Germline CDR1 LGHNT, CDR2 FRNRAP. The chain's CDR3 is CASGLTRTGAASPLHF. The CDR3, as DNA: TGTGCTAGTGGTTTGACGCGGACAGGGGCCGCCTCACCCCTCCACTTT.

The chain recombines TRBV10-3 with TRBJ1-2; D not certain. V lost 8 bases and J lost 8, with 30 bases in between. Looked up from germline, CDR1 is ENHRY and CDR2 is SYGVKD. The CDR3 has 17 amino acids. This CDR3 is CAIGNTASSGPSGGYTF. The DNA for the CDR3 is TGTGCCATCGGGAACACGGCTTCTTCGGGCCCCAGCGGAGGCTACACCTTC.